This T cell receptor beta chain was captured in a study of cytomegalovirus exposure and HLA in healthy donors. CDR1 is SGDLS, CDR2 YYNGEE, per germline. V dropped 0 bases and J dropped 3 bases, with 10 bases sitting between them. The CDR3 covers 15 residues. The PCR made use of 60 Vbeta and 13 Jbeta primers. Clones were sequenced by immunoSEQ multiplex PCR, and TCRdb holds only the in-frame ones, with some missing. The sample holds tens of thousands of clones. The V gene is TRBV9, the J gene TRBJ2-1; a possible D gene is TRBD1 (6 bases). The clonotype comes from a woman aged 40-49 years in good health and CMV-seropositive. Source material: PBMCs. The CDR3 bases are TGTGCCAGCAGCGTAGCTGTACAGGGCTACAATGAGCAGTTCTTC. Its translation is CASSVAVQGYNEQFF. Drawing the rest from reference TRBV9 and TRBJ2-1, the complete variable domain is DSGVTQTPKHLITATGQRVTLRCSPRSGDLSVYWYQQSLDQGLQFLIQYYNGEERAKGNILERFSAQQFPDLHSELNLSSLELGDSALYFCASSVAVQGYNEQFFGPGTRLTVL.